The 3 T cell receptor beta chains presented below share a single source sample, sequenced in a study of T cells in Graves' hyperthyroidism and ophthalmopathy. Amplification targeted TCR beta CDR3 regions from RNA transcripts. Using the HTBI primer set, a first-round RT-PCR was run on the TCR CDR3. One entry per CDR3 protein results from TCRdb running MiXCR on the multiplex PCR reads. The table has 300,000 to 400,000 distinct CDR3 sequences, 13% to 15% seen once; the top ten hold around a fifth. What was sequenced was blood. The receptor set was obtained from a woman aged 30 to 39 with Graves' ophthalmopathy.

Many counts were recorded for this clonotype. The rearrangement links TRBV18 to TRBJ2-7; no reliable D call. CDR1 is KGHSH and CDR2 is LQKENI in the germline V gene. V shed 2 bases and J shed 3 bases, with 5 bases lying between them. This CDR3 contains 12 residues. CDR3 in amino acids: CASSPDFYEQYF. The DNA for the CDR3 is TGTGCCAGCTCACCAGACTTCTACGAGCAGTACTTC.

This clonotype was counted a few times. This chain joins TRBV15 and TRBJ2-5, with D unclear. Per the germline V gene, CDR1 is LNHNV and CDR2 is YYDKDF (reference sequence). The germline V and J ends were trimmed by 0 bases and 7 bases, with 6 bases remaining between them. The CDR3 contains 12 residues. CDR3 protein: CATSRDRGTQYF. The DNA for the CDR3 is TGTGCCACCAGCAGAGATAGAGGGACCCAGTACTTC.

Many counts were recorded for this clonotype. This chain joins TRBV2 and TRBJ2-3; 14 nucleotides agree with TRBD2. J gave up 2 bases and V 8 bases, and 12 bases lay outside the gene matches. The CDR3 runs 18 residues. Germline V gene data show CDR1 as SNHLY and CDR2 as FYNNEI. In DNA form, the CDR3 reads TGTGCCAGCGCCCCCGGGACTAGCGGGGGACGGTTCACAGATACGCAGTATTTT. Translated: CASAPGTSGGRFTDTQYF.